This T cell receptor (beta chain) came from a study of PD-L1 blockade in urothelial cancer. Each PCR received spiked synthetic TCR analog templates. Some clones are missing from TCRdb's copy, which holds only in-frame ones; the method was immunoSEQ multiplex PCR. The sample carries about 520 clones, under 45% recorded once. The CDR3 covers 15 residues. The germline V gene encodes CDR1 SGHVS and CDR2 FNYEAQ. V gave up 2 bases and J gave up 1 base; unmatched junction bases: 0. The chain is built from TRBV7-6 and TRBJ2-3; 10 bases map to TRBD2. The sequencing used tumor tissue, collected before atezolizumab (anti-PD-L1) treatment. The TCR sequence derives from a woman in her 70s with urothelial cancer. This chain's CDR3 is CASSLTSGGTDTQYF. CDR3 in DNA: TGTGCCAGCAGCTTAACTAGCGGGGGCACAGATACGCAGTATTTT.